Listed here are 27 T cell receptor beta chains from one sample, sequenced in a study of blood T cells in healthy people across ages. A second PCR, run for roughly 7 to 11 cycles, used a sample-barcoded 5' primer plus a J-beta primer mix. MiXCR was run by TCRdb on the 5' RACE reads, yielding one entry per CDR3 protein. Here the sample spans about 1.7 million distinct CDR3 sequences, over 25% being singletons. The sequencing input was blood. The receptors come from a woman aged 25 to 39 in good health.

Comments on this clonotype: One end of the junction varies from germline; a read error may be responsible. CDR3 sequence: CSASTGRPTNCGYTF. CDR3 DNA sequence: TGCAGTGCGTCGACAGGACGCCCGACTAACTGTGGCTACACCTTC. The V gene is TRBV20-1, the J gene TRBJ1-2; perhaps TRBD1 as D (6 bases). This CDR3 spans 15 amino acids. Germline CDR1 is DFQATT and CDR2 is SNEGSKA (reference sequence).

A few counts support this clonotype. This chain connects TRBV10-2 to TRBJ2-3; maybe TRBD2 (6 bases). The CDR3 has 14 amino acids. CDR1 WSHSY and CDR2 SAAADI come from the germline V gene. The V end was cut by 5 bases, the J end by 1 base, with 10 bases between. The CDR3 region has the DNA TGCGCCAGCAGTCCAAGCGGGTGCACAGATACGCAGTATTTT. Protein: CASSPSGCTDTQYF.

The table lists this clonotype with many counts. This chain joins TRBV7-6 and TRBJ1-2, with TRBD1 as a possible D gene (5 bases). Looked up from germline, CDR1 is SGHVS and CDR2 is FNYEAQ. V was pared by 5 bases and J by 3 bases, with 13 bases between. The CDR3 is 14 residues long. The CDR3 bases are TGTGCCAGCAGCCGCATCTTGACAGACTATGGCTACACCTTC. Its protein product is CASSRILTDYGYTF.

The chain recombines TRBV7-2 with TRBJ2-5, with TRBD1 matching over 9 bases. V gave up 7 bases and J gave up 4 bases; unmatched junction bases: 13. CDR1 and CDR2 (germline): SGHTA, FQGNSA. The length of the CDR3 is 16 residues. DNA of the CDR3: TGTGCCAGCACCAGAAGACAGGGGGGCCTGTCAGAGACCCAGTACTTC. It translates to CASTRRQGGLSETQYF.

In this sample, this clonotype turned up a few times. The rearrangement joins TRBV6-5 to TRBJ1-1; TRBD1 matches at 7 bases. CDR3 length: 16 amino acids. CDR1 and CDR2 (germline): MNHEY, SVGAGI. V dropped 6 bases and J dropped 5; count of bases not matched to a gene: 15. The chain's CDR3 is CASSSYPTGIWTEAFF. The CDR3 DNA sequence: TGTGCCAGCAGCTCTTATCCGACAGGGATTTGGACTGAAGCTTTCTTT.

This sequence joins TRBV20-1 and TRBJ2-3, with TRBD1 matching over 7 bases. The length of the CDR3 is 16 residues. With V trimmed by 1 base and J by 3 bases, 10 bases remained unmatched. Germline V gives CDR1 DFQATT, CDR2 SNEGSKA (reference sequence). This CDR3 is CSARAETGLVTDTQYF. CDR3 DNA: TGCAGTGCTAGAGCAGAGACAGGGCTTGTGACAGATACGCAGTATTTT.

This clonotype was seen ten or more times. Sequence at one end of the junction differs from germline and may be a read error. The chain joins TRBV5-1 to TRBJ1-2, with 7 positions matching TRBD1. Per the germline V gene, CDR1 is SGHRS and CDR2 is YFSETQ. The CDR3 consists of 12 residues. The CDR3: CASRGQNYGYTF. The CDR3 coding sequence is TGTGCCAGCAGGGGACAGAACTATGGCTACACCTTC.

The rearrangement links TRBV27 to TRBJ1-1; D is unclear. V was shortened by 6 bases and J by 3 bases, with 23 bases between the two germline ends. CDR1 and CDR2 (germline): MNHEY, SMNVEV (reference sequence). This CDR3 has 17 amino acids. The CDR3 protein is CASRVRALEETYTEAFF. The CDR3 DNA reads TGTGCCAGCAGAGTCCGGGCTCTCGAAGAAACTTACACTGAAGCTTTCTTT.

The V gene is TRBV4-2, the J gene TRBJ1-6; no clear D gene. The CDR3 length is 15 residues. Between the trimmed V and J ends, which lost 1 base and 5 bases, there was a span of 9 bases. From germline, CDR1 is LGHNA and CDR2 YNFKEQ. The DNA of the CDR3 is TGTGCCAGCAGCCAAGTTTTGCAGAATAATTCACCCCTCCACTTT. Protein: CASSQVLQNNSPLHF.

This chain links TRBV21-1 with TRBJ1-5. TRBV21-1 is reported as a pseudogene. This CDR3 is 15 amino acids long. CDR3 region: CASSKGEPSDQPQHF. The CDR3 bases are TGTGCCAGCAGCAAAGGGGAGCCGTCCGATCAGCCCCAGCATTTT.

This clonotype turned up a few times. The genes are TRBV7-2 and TRBJ1-6; D gene ambiguous. V lost 5 bases and J 6 bases, leaving 8 bases between the germline ends. This CDR3 region has 13 residues. Looked up from germline, CDR1 is SGHTA and CDR2 is FQGNSA. DNA for the CDR3: TGTGCCAGCAGCGGTCAGATTAATTCACCCCTCCACTTT. Translation gives CASSGQINSPLHF.

As concerns this clonotype: At one end, the junction sequence differs from germline, possibly due to a read error. J is TRBJ2-5 and V is TRBV7-9; 8 bases are a match to TRBD2. The germline V gene has CDR1 SEHNR and CDR2 FQNEAQ (reference sequence). The CDR3 extends over 14 amino acids. DNA of the CDR3: TGTGCCGGCAGCTTAAGCGGGGGTTCAGAGACCCAGTACTTC. Protein sequence: CAGSLSGGSETQYF.

V and J are TRBV7-4 and TRBJ1-1; no firm D call. The CDR3 length is 13 residues. Germline CDR1 and CDR2: SGHVT and SQSDAQ. Trimming cost V 5 bases and J 6 bases, with 13 bases left between them. CDR3: CASSLKSLAEAFF. The DNA for the CDR3 is TGTGCCAGCAGCCTTAAATCCCTCGCTGAAGCTTTCTTT. Variable domain in full (rest from reference TRBV7-4 and TRBJ1-1): GAGVSQSPRYKVAKRGRDVALRCDSISGHVTLYWYRQTLGQGSEVLTYSQSDAQRDKSGRPSGRFSAERPERSVSTLKIQRTEQGDSAVYLCASSLKSLAEAFFGQGTRLTVV.

A few counts support this clonotype. The V call is TRBV9, the J call TRBJ2-3, with 7 bases lining up with TRBD2. Germline CDR1 SGDLS, CDR2 YYNGEE. The CDR3 loop spans 16 amino acids. V lost 4 bases, J lost 3 bases, and 11 bases stayed unmatched. As DNA, the CDR3 is TGTGCCAGCAGCCCTCAGAGCGGGATCAGTACAGATACGCAGTATTTT. Translation: CASSPQSGISTDTQYF.

This clonotype was counted a few times. V gene TRBV29-1 combines with J gene TRBJ1-5, with 10 bases that match TRBD1. There are 14 residues in the CDR3. CDR1 and CDR2 from the germline V gene are SQVTM and ANQGSEA. V shed 5 bases and J 6 bases; nucleotides not matched to a gene: 7. The CDR3 reads CSVRDRGGGQPQHF. The CDR3 DNA follows: TGCAGCGTTCGGGACAGGGGTGGTGGTCAGCCCCAGCATTTT.

V is TRBV5-1 and J is TRBJ1-2, with a tentative D call TRBD1 (6 bases). The CDR3 totals 13 residues. V was trimmed by 4 bases and J by 8 bases, leaving 15 bases between them. Germline CDR1 reads SGHRS; CDR2 reads YFSETQ. The CDR3 protein is CASSRGPESGYTF. In DNA, the CDR3 is TGCGCCAGCAGCCGGGGGCCGGAATCGGGCTACACCTTC.

This clonotype was seen a handful of times. The rearrangement joins TRBV29-1 to TRBJ2-1, with 9 bases fitting TRBD1. V was pared by 7 bases and J by 5 bases, with 6 bases of the junction left unmatched. The V gene's germline CDR1 is SQVTM and CDR2 ANQGSEA. CDR3 size: 13 residues. CDR3 bases: TGCAGCGCACAGGGGGCTAAGAACAATGAGCAGTTCTTC. This encodes CSAQGAKNNEQFF.

J is TRBJ2-2 and V is TRBV6-2 or TRBV6-3, with D unresolved. V lost 4 bases, J lost 1 base, and 19 bases lay in between. Germline assignment: CDR1 MNHEY and CDR2 SVGEGT. The CDR3 is made up of 18 amino acids. The CDR3 DNA reads TGTGCCAGCAGTTCCCCGAAGGTGGTGAGGCGGAACACCGGGGAGCTGTTTTTT. Its translation is CASSSPKVVRRNTGELFF.

This clonotype has ten or more counts. This chain connects TRBV10-3 to TRBJ2-5; D tentatively fits TRBD1 or TRBD2 (5 bases each). The CDR3 contains 13 residues. V lost 4 bases to trimming and J lost 2 bases, with 8 bases between them. Per germline, CDR1 ENHRY and CDR2 SYGVKD. Here the CDR3 reads CAISGGPQETQYF. In DNA, the CDR3 is TGTGCCATCAGTGGGGGACCTCAAGAGACCCAGTACTTC.

V and J are TRBV14 and TRBJ2-1; D call uncertain. The CDR3 loop spans 14 amino acids. The germline CDR1 and CDR2 sequences are SGHDN and FVKESK. V lost 0 bases, J lost 4 bases, and 7 bases lay in between. CDR3: CASSQDPAYNEQFF. The CDR3, as DNA: TGTGCCAGCAGCCAAGATCCAGCTTACAATGAGCAGTTCTTC.

This clonotype has just a few counts. V usage is TRBV7-7 and J usage is TRBJ2-5, with a weak D call TRBD2 (6 bases). V was pared by 5 bases and J by 4 bases, with 17 bases between. Germline assignment: CDR1 SSHAT and CDR2 FNYEAQ (reference sequence). This CDR3 contains 15 residues. The CDR3 loop is CASSPLGGASETQYF. The CDR3 nucleotides are TGTGCCAGCAGCCCTCTGGGGGGAGCCTCAGAGACCCAGTACTTC.

In its sample, this clonotype was seen a few times. The chain combines TRBV20-1 with TRBJ2-1; 11 bases line up with TRBD2. Per the germline V gene, CDR1 is DFQATT and CDR2 is SNEGSKA (reference sequence). The CDR3 sequence is 16 residues long. V was clipped by 0 bases and J by 8 bases; unmatched bases: 9. Written as DNA, the CDR3 is TGCAGTGCTAGAGATGCCGCTAGCGGGAGGAGGGATGAGCAGTTCTTC. It encodes CSARDAASGRRDEQFF.

This clonotype showed up many times. The chain is built from TRBV12-3 or TRBV12-4 and TRBJ2-4; D tentatively reads TRBD1 or TRBD2 (6 bases each). Deletions cut 6 bases from V and 0 bases from J, with 12 bases between. The CDR3 runs to 15 residues. The chain's CDR3 is CASRRDIIAKNIQYF. DNA of the CDR3: TGTGCCAGCAGGCGGGACATAATAGCCAAAAACATTCAGTACTTC.

V usage is TRBV12-3 or TRBV12-4 and J usage is TRBJ2-1; D gene unclear. The CDR3 loop spans 16 amino acids. Trimming shortened V by 5 bases and J by 3 bases, and 17 bases separated the two germline ends. The chain's CDR3 is CASSLIGRSLYNEQFF. The CDR3 DNA is TGTGCCAGCAGTCTGATAGGCAGGTCACTCTACAATGAGCAGTTCTTC.

There are many counts of this clonotype. The chain is built from TRBV4-3 and TRBJ2-1; possibly TRBD2 for D (7 bases). CDR1 is LGHNA and CDR2 is YSLEER in the germline V gene. The CDR3 has 16 amino acids. Trimming cost V 1 base and J 4 bases, with 14 bases left between them. CDR3 nucleotide sequence: TGCGCCAGCAGCCAAGGGGGGGGCCTTTCATACAATGAGCAGTTCTTC. It is translated as CASSQGGGLSYNEQFF.

This clonotype was observed many times. V is TRBV5-1 and J is TRBJ2-1; D unresolved. Deletions cut 2 bases from V and 8 bases from J, with 11 bases between. Germline values: CDR1 SGHRS, CDR2 YFSETQ. The CDR3 runs to 13 residues. The CDR3, as DNA: TGCGCCAGCAGCTTTCTCGGACGGCATGAGCAGTTCTTC. This sequence encodes CASSFLGRHEQFF.

This clonotype has a handful of counts. The gene calls are TRBV27 and TRBJ2-3, with 8 bases fitting TRBD1. The germline V gene encodes CDR1 MNHEY and CDR2 SMNVEV (reference sequence). J gave up 5 bases and V 5 bases, and 9 bases lay outside the gene matches. CDR3 length: 15 amino acids. The CDR3 sequence is CASSADRELGDTQYF. The CDR3 nucleotides are TGTGCCAGCAGTGCGGACAGGGAGTTAGGAGATACGCAGTATTTT.